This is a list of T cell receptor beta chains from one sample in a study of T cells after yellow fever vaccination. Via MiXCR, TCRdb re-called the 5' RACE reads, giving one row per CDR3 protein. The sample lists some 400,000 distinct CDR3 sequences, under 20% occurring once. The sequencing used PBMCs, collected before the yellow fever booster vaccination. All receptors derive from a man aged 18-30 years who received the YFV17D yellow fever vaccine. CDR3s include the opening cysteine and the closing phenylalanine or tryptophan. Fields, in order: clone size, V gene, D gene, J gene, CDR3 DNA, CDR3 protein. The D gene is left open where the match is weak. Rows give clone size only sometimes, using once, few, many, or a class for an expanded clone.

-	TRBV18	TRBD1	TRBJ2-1	TGTGCCAGCTCCCGGACAGGGGGCGGGGACAATGAGCAGTTCTTC	CASSRTGGGDNEQFF
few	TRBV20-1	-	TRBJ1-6	TGCAGTGCTAGAGGGGTCCTAACCTATAATTCACCCCTCCACTTT	CSARGVLTYNSPLHF
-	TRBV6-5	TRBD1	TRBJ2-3	TGTGCCAGCTGCAGGGGGCTTGGAGATACGCAGTATTTT	CASCRGLGDTQYF
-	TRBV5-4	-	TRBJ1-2	TGTGCCAGCAGCTCGGACCTACAGGGACATGGCTACACCTTC	CASSSDLQGHGYTF
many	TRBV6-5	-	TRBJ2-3	TGTGCCAGCAGCAACAGGGCAGATACGCAGTATTTT	CASSNRADTQYF
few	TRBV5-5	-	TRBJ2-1	TGTGCCAGCAGCACACCGGCATTTCTGTTCTTC	CASSTPAFLFF
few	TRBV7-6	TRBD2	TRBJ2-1	TGTGCCAGCAGCTTAATGCAGGGGCGGGGGGACAATGAGCAGTTCTTC	CASSLMQGRGDNEQFF
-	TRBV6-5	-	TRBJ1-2	TGTGCCAGCAGTTACTCGACTAGGGGCCGCTACACCTTC	CASSYSTRGRYTF
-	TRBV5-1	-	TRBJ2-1	TGCGCCAGCAGCTTGGAGGCGGGGGCATACAATGAGCAGTTCTTC	CASSLEAGAYNEQFF
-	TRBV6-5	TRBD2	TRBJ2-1	TGTGCCAGCAGTTACCGAGGAGCGGGGGACTACAATGAGCAGTTCTTC	CASSYRGAGDYNEQFF
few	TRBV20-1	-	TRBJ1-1	TGCAGTGCTATCCGACAGGCCCCTGAAGCTTTCTTT	CSAIRQAPEAFF
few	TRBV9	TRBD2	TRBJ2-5	TGTGCCAGCAGCGTAGAGGGAGCTAGCGGGGCCCTCGGGGAGACCCAGTACTTC	CASSVEGASGALGETQYF
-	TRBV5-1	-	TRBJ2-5	TGCGCCAGCAGCCCCGGTGGTAGCGGAGAGACCCAGTACTTC	CASSPGGSGETQYF
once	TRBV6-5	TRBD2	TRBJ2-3	TGTGCCAGCAGTTACCAGAGCGGGGTCACAGATACGCAGTATTTT	CASSYQSGVTDTQYF
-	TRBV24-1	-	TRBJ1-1	TGTGCCACCAGTGATTCCTCCGTCCTAGAGGGCACTGAAGCTTTCTTT	CATSDSSVLEGTEAFF
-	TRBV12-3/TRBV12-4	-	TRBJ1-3	TGTGCCAGCAGGGCAGGAATCTCTGGAAACACCATATATTTT	CASRAGISGNTIYF
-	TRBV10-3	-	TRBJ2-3	TGTGCCATCACGGCCAGGGTGGGGACAGATACGCAGTATTTT	CAITARVGTDTQYF
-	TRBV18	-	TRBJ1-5	TGTGCCAGCTCAAGCGAACATAGCAATCAGCCCCAGCATTTT	CASSSEHSNQPQHF
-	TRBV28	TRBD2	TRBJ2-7	TGTGCCAGCATCAGAGCGGGGGGGCGGTCCTACGAGCAGTACTTC	CASIRAGGRSYEQYF
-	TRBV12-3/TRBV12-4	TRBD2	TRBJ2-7	TGTGCCAGCATAGCGGGGGGCCCTCCGGGCGAGCAGTACTTC	CASIAGGPPGEQYF
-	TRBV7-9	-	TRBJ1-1	TGTGCCAGCAGCTTAGGACGGGGCTCTGAAGCTTTCTTT	CASSLGRGSEAFF
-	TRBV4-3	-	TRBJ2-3	TGCGCCAGCAGCCAAGATGTAATTACAGATACGCAGTATTTT	CASSQDVITDTQYF
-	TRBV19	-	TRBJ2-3	TGTGCCAGTACCAGACTACCGGGAGATACGCAGTATTTT	CASTRLPGDTQYF
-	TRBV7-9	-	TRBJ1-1	TGTGCCAGCAGCTTAGGCGCGGGTCAATTGAACACTGAAGCTTTCTTT	CASSLGAGQLNTEAFF
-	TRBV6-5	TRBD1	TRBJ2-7	TGTGCCAGCAGTCGAAGGGACAGGGGGCCCTACGAGCAGTACTTC	CASSRRDRGPYEQYF
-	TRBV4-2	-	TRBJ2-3	TGTGCCAGCAGCCAAGGGGTTGCAGATACGCAGTATTTT	CASSQGVADTQYF
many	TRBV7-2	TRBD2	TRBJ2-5	TGTGCCAGCAGGAAGCTAGCGGACGAGACCCAGTACTTC	CASRKLADETQYF
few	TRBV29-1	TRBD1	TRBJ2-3	TGCAGCGTTGAATTAGGGACAGGCACAGATACGCAGTATTTT	CSVELGTGTDTQYF
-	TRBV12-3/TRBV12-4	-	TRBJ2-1	TGTGCCAGCAGTTTTCAGCAGTCCAATGAGCAGTTCTTC	CASSFQQSNEQFF
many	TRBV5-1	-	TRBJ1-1	TGCGCCAGCAGCTTGGCAGGGACGAACACTGAAGCTTTCTTT	CASSLAGTNTEAFF
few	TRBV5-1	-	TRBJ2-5	TGCGCCAGCCGAAGTACAGTCCAAGAGACCCAGTACTTC	CASRSTVQETQYF
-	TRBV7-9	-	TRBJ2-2	TGTGCCAGCAGCGTCAGGTTTACGGACACCGGGGAGCTGTTTTTT	CASSVRFTDTGELFF
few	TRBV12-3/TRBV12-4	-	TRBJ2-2	TGTGCCAGCAGTTTAGCCGGGGCGGGCACCGGGGAGCTGTTTTTT	CASSLAGAGTGELFF
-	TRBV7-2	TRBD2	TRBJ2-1	TGTGCCAGCAGCTTAGCGCTTCGGGCTAGCGGATACAATGAGCAGTTCTTC	CASSLALRASGYNEQFF
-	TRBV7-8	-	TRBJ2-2	TGTGCCAGCAGCTTAGTGGCAGGGGCTGCCGGGGAGCTGTTTTTT	CASSLVAGAAGELFF
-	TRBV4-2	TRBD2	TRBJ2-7	TGTGCCAGCAGCCAAGATCAATTCGGACTAGTGGGCTACGAGCAGTACTTC	CASSQDQFGLVGYEQYF
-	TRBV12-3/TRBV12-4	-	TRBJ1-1	TGTGCCAGCAGTTTCTGGGGGAACACTGAAGCTTTCTTT	CASSFWGNTEAFF
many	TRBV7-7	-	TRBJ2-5	TGTGCCAGCAGCTTGACCACAACGGAGACCCAGTACTTC	CASSLTTTETQYF
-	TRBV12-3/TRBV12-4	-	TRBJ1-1	TGTGCCAGCAGTTTTTCAGGGGCCACTGAAGCTTTCTTT	CASSFSGATEAFF
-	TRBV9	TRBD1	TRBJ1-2	TGTGCCAGCAGCCCTATTCCGGGACAGGGGGGGCGAGGCTACACCTTC	CASSPIPGQGGRGYTF
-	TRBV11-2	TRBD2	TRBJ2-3	TGTGCCAGCAGCTTACGGGGGGGATGGGATACGCAGTATTTT	CASSLRGGWDTQYF